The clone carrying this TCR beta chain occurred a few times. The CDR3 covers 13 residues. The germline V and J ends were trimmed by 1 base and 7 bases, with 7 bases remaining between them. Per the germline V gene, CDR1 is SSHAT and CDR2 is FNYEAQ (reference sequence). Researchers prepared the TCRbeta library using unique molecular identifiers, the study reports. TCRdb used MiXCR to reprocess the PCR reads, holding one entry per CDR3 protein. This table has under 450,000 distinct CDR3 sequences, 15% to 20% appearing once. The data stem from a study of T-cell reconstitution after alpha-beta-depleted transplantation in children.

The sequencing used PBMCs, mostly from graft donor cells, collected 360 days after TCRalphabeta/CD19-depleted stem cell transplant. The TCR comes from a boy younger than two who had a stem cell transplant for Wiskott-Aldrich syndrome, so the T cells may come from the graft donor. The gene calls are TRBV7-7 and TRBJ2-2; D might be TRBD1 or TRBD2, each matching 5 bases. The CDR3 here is CASSLDGGGELFF. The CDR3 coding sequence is TGTGCCAGCAGCTTAGATGGGGGCGGGGAGCTGTTTTTT.